The 18 T cell receptor beta chains listed next were all sequenced from one sample in a study of identical twins. TCRdb re-called the 5' RACE reads with MiXCR, one entry per CDR3 protein. The table shows roughly 690,000 distinct CDR3 sequences, with 21% occurring only once. The sample was also reused in another study, on T cells expressing NK-cell markers.

Sequencing used PBMCs. The source of these receptors is a woman aged 18-35 years in good health.

The V gene is TRBV12-3 or TRBV12-4, the J gene TRBJ1-1; no clear D gene. Trimming removed 3 bases at V and 1 base at J, with 9 bases between. The CDR3 totals 14 residues. CDR3 sequence: CASSFYTENTEAFF. The CDR3 coding sequence is TGTGCCAGCAGTTTTTACACAGAGAACACTGAAGCTTTCTTT.

This chain connects TRBV4-1 to TRBJ2-3; 8 bases are a match to TRBD1. CDR1 and CDR2 (germline): MGHRA, YSYEKL. The ends lost 2 bases at V and 5 bases at J; junction bases unmatched: 12. This CDR3 region has 17 residues. CDR3 in DNA: TGCGCCAGCAGCCAAACCTACTTGACAGGGGCCGTAGATACGCAGTATTTT. Protein product: CASSQTYLTGAVDTQYF.

This clonotype was detected only a few times. The CDR3 coding sequence is TGCAGTGCTAGGAACACCGGGGAGCTGTTTTTT. Translation gives CSARNTGELFF. The chain combines TRBV20-1 with TRBJ2-2; D not certain. CDR1 DFQATT and CDR2 SNEGSKA come from the germline V gene (reference sequence). The CDR3 sequence is 11 residues long. V lost 3 bases to trimming and J lost 1 base, with 0 bases between them.

The chain joins TRBV12-3 or TRBV12-4 to TRBJ2-1, with D perhaps given as TRBD1 or TRBD2 (5 bases each). V was shortened by 8 bases and J by 10 bases, with 12 bases between the two germline ends. CDR3 length: 11 amino acids. In nucleotides, the CDR3 is TGTGCCAGCCACGGGGCTTTAGAGCAGTTCTTC. Translation gives CASHGALEQFF.

The rearrangement joins TRBV6-5 to TRBJ2-7, with a possible D match to TRBD2 (5 bases). Germline V CDR1 and CDR2: MNHEY, SVGAGI. This CDR3 has 15 amino acids. Trimming left V 2 bases short and J 2 bases short, with 13 bases between. The CDR3 sequence is CASSYGGGRTYEQYF. The CDR3 DNA reads as TGTGCCAGCAGTTACGGTGGAGGCAGGACCTACGAGCAGTACTTC.

The V gene is TRBV24-1, the J gene TRBJ2-1; D is ambiguous. The CDR3 has 14 amino acids. Trimming removed 4 bases from V and 6 bases from J, with 12 bases in between. Per the germline V gene, CDR1 is KGHDR and CDR2 is SFDVKD. CDR3 coding DNA: TGTGCCACCAGTGACAGGCTTGGGTCCAATGAGCAGTTCTTC. Translating gives CATSDRLGSNEQFF.

In its sample, this clonotype was seen once. Lacking the conserved final phenylalanine or tryptophan, this CDR3 likely reflects a read error. The chain recombines TRBV20-1 with TRBJ1-1; no reliable D call. Deletions cut 3 bases from V and 5 bases from J, with 13 bases between. The germline gives CDR1 DFQATT, CDR2 SNEGSKA (reference sequence). This CDR3 region has 13 residues. CDR3 nucleotides: TGCAGTGCTAGTGATGGAGTAAAGACTGAAGCTTTCTTA. It encodes CSASDGVKTEAFL.

In its sample, this clonotype was seen many times. The V gene is TRBV12-3 or TRBV12-4, the J gene TRBJ2-7; D may be TRBD2 (5 bases). The CDR3 is 13 residues long. V dropped 4 bases and J dropped 4 bases, with 11 bases sitting between them. The CDR3 DNA reads TGTGCCAGCAGTTGGGGTAGCGAGTACGAGCAGTACTTC. It is translated as CASSWGSEYEQYF.

This chain uses TRBV20-1 with TRBJ2-1; 16 bases agree with TRBD2. The CDR3 contains 17 residues. Germline trimming cut 6 bases from V and 10 bases from J; bases unmatched to any gene: 15. Germline loops: CDR1 DFQATT, CDR2 SNEGSKA (reference sequence). The CDR3 reads CSAPGTSGRGIIGEQFF. The CDR3 region has the DNA TGCAGTGCCCCCGGGACTAGCGGGAGGGGGATAATAGGGGAGCAGTTCTTC.

The chain couples TRBV15 to TRBJ2-2, with a tentative D call TRBD1 (6 bases). Trimming removed 7 bases at V and 0 bases at J, with 12 bases between. This CDR3 is 15 amino acids long. Germline assignment: CDR1 LNHNV and CDR2 YYDKDF (reference sequence). The CDR3 spells CATIGTHTNTGELFF. CDR3 sequence (DNA): TGTGCCACCATTGGGACACATACGAACACCGGGGAGCTGTTTTTT.

This clonotype has more than one count but fewer than ten. This chain links TRBV27 with TRBJ2-2, with TRBD2 identical over 7 bases. The CDR3 runs 12 residues. CDR1 and CDR2 (germline): MNHEY, SMNVEV (reference sequence). Trimming took 5 bases from V and 7 from J; bases not matched to a gene: 1. This CDR3 is CASSREDGELFF. The CDR3, as DNA: TGTGCCAGCAGTCGGGAGGACGGGGAGCTGTTTTTT.

The chain recombines TRBV6-2 or TRBV6-3 with TRBJ2-7, with a possible D match to TRBD1 (6 bases). CDR3 size: 15 residues. The germline V gene encodes CDR1 MNHEY and CDR2 SVGEGT. With 2 bases removed from V and 3 bases from J, the gap between germline ends came to 14 bases. In nucleotides, the CDR3 is TGTGCCAGCAGTTACCCAGGGGCCCCTTACTACGAGCAGTACTTC. Translation: CASSYPGAPYYEQYF.

This clonotype was found a few times. The gene calls are TRBV5-1 and TRBJ1-6; 7 nucleotides match TRBD1. Germline CDR1 reads SGHRS; CDR2 reads YFSETQ. The length of the CDR3 is 15 residues. V was clipped by 0 bases and J by 7 bases; unmatched bases: 4. The CDR3 DNA sequence: TGCGCCAGCAGCTTGGTAGGGGGCGGAAATTCACCCCTCCACTTT. It translates to CASSLVGGGNSPLHF.

The chain joins TRBV12-3 or TRBV12-4 to TRBJ2-1; 9 nucleotides align to TRBD2. The CDR3 sequence is 17 residues long. The V segment lost 6 bases and the J segment 4 bases; nucleotides outside the gene matches: 13. Written as DNA, the CDR3 is TGTGCCAGCAGCTGCGTGGTAGCGGGGGAGTCTTACAATGAGCAGTTCTTC. This sequence encodes CASSCVVAGESYNEQFF.

This clonotype was seen only a few times. The rearrangement uses TRBV20-1 and TRBJ2-7; D gene ambiguous. The germline gives CDR1 DFQATT, CDR2 SNEGSKA (reference sequence). CDR3 length: 13 amino acids. V lost 0 bases, J lost 7 bases, and 13 bases lay in between. The CDR3 coding sequence is TGCAGTGCTAGAGAGGGAAGGGTGGGGGAGCAGTACTTC. It yields the protein CSAREGRVGEQYF.

The chain is built from TRBV7-8 and TRBJ1-4; D possibly corresponds to TRBD1 (5 bases). Germline CDR1 and CDR2: SGHVS and FQNEAQ. This CDR3 is built from 16 residues. V lost 5 bases to trimming and J lost 8 bases, with 21 bases between them. CDR3 residues: CASSQRRQPAGEKLFF. The CDR3 region has the DNA TGTGCCAGCAGCCAGCGGCGACAGCCGGCTGGGGAAAAACTGTTTTTT. The full variable domain, rest sourced from reference TRBV7-8 and TRBJ1-4, is GAGVSQSPRYKVAKRGQDVALRCDPISGHVSLFWYQQALGQGPEFLTYFQNEAQLDKSGLPSDRFFAERPEGSVSTLKIQRTQQEDSAVYLCASSQRRQPAGEKLFFGSGTQLSVL.

The chain recombines TRBV30 with TRBJ2-7; TRBD1 might be the D (6 bases). CDR1 is GTSNPN, CDR2 SVGIG, per germline (reference sequence). The CDR3 sequence is 13 residues long. Trimming removed 0 bases from V and 6 bases from J, with 12 bases in between. The CDR3 nucleotides read TGTGCCTGGAGTGTAAAGGGGGATCGCGAGCAGTACTTC. Amino acid sequence: CAWSVKGDREQYF.

V gene TRBV28 combines with J gene TRBJ2-1; D may correspond to TRBD1 or TRBD2 (5 bases each). Germline CDR1 reads MDHEN; CDR2 reads SYDVKM. The germline V and J ends were trimmed by 1 base and 10 bases, with 8 bases remaining between them. CDR3 length equals 12 residues. The CDR3 DNA reads TGTGCCAGCAGTTTATTCAGGGACGAGCAGTTCTTC. Its translation is CASSLFRDEQFF.